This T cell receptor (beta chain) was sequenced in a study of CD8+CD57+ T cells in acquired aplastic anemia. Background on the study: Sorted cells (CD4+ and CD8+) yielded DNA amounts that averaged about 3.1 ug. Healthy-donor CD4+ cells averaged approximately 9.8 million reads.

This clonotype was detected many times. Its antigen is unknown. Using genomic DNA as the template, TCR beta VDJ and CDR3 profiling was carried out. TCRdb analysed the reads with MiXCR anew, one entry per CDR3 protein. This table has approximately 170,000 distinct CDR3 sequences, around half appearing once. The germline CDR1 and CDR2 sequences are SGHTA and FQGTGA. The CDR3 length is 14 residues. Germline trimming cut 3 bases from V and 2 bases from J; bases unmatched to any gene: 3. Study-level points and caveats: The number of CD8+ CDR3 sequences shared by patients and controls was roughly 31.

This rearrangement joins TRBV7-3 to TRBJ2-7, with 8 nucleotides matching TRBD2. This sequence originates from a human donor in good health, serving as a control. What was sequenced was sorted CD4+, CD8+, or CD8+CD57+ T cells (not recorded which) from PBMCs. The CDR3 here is CASSLAGGPYEQYF. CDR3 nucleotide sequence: TGTGCCAGCAGCTTGGCGGGGGGCCCCTACGAGCAGTACTTC.